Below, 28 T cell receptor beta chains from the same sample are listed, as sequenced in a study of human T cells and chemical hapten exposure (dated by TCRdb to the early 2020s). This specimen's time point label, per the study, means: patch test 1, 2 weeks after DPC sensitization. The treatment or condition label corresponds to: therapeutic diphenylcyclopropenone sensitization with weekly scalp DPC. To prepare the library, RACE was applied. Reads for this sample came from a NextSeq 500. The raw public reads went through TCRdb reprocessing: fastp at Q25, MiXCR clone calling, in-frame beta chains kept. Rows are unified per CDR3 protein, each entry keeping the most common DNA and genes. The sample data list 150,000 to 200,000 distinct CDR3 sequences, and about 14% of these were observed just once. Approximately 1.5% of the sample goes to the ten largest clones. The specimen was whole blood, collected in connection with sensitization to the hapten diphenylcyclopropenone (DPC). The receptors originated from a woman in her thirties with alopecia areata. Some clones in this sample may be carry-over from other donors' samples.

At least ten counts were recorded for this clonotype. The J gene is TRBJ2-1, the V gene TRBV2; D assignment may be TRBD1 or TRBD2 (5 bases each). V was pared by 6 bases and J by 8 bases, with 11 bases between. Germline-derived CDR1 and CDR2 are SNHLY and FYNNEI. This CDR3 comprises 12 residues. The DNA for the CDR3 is TGTGCCAGCAGCGATGAGGGACATGAGCAGTTCTTC. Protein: CASSDEGHEQFF.

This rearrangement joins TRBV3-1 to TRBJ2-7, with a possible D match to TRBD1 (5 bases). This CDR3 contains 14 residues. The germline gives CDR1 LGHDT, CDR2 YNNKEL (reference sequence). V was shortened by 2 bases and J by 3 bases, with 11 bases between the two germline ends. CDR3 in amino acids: CASSQHEQGYEQYF. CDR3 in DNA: TGTGCCAGCAGCCAACATGAGCAGGGCTACGAGCAGTACTTC.

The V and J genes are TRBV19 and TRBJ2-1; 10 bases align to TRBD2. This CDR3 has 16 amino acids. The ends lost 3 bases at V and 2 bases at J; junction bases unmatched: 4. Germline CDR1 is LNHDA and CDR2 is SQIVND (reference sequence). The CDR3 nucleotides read TGTGCCAGTAGTATCCTAGCGGGGGACCCCTACAATGAGCAGTTCTTC. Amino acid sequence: CASSILAGDPYNEQFF.

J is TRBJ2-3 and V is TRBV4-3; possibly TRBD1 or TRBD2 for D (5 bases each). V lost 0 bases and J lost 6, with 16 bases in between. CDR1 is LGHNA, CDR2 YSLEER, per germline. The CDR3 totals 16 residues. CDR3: CASSQEGTGQVDTQYF. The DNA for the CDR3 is TGCGCCAGCAGCCAAGAGGGGACGGGCCAGGTCGATACGCAGTATTTT.

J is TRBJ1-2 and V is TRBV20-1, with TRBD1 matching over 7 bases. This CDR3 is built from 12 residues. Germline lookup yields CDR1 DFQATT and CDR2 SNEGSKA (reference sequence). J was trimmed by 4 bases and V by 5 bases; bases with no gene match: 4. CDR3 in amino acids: CSAGRDSYGYTF. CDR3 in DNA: TGCAGTGCTGGACGGGACAGCTATGGCTACACCTTC.

Here the CDR3 reads CASSPWGRSNSGANVLTF. The CDR3 nucleotides are TGTGCCAGCAGCCCTTGGGGCCGTAGTAATTCTGGGGCCAACGTCCTGACTTTC. V and J are TRBV3-1 and TRBJ2-6; weak D call: TRBD1 (5 bases). V lost 4 bases, J lost 1 base, and 17 bases lay in between. The CDR3 covers 18 residues. Germline lookup yields CDR1 LGHDT and CDR2 YNNKEL (reference sequence).

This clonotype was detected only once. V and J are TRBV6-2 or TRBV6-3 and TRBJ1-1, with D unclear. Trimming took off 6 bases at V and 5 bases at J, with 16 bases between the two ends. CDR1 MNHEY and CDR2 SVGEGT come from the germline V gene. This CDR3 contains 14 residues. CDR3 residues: CASSRRLGETEAFF. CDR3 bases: TGTGCCAGCAGCCGACGCCTCGGCGAGACTGAAGCTTTCTTT.

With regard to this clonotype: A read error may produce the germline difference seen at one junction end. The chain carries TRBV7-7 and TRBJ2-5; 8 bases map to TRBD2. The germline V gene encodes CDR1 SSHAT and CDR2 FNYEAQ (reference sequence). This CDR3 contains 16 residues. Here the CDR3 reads CASSPRASGSQETQYF. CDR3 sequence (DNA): TGTGCTAGCAGCCCTAGGGCTAGCGGGTCCCAAGAGACCCAGTACTTC.

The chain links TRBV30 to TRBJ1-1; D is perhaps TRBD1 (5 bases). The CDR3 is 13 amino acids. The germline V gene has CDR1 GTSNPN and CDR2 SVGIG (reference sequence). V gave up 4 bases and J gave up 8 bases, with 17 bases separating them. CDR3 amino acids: CAWTLRQGTEAFF. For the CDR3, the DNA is TGTGCCTGGACCTTGCGGCAGGGCACCGAAGCTTTCTTT.

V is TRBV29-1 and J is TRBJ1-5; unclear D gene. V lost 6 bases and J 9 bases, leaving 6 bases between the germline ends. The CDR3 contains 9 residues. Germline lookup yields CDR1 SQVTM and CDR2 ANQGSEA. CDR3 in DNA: TGCAGCGTCCTTATGCCCCAGCATTTT. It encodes CSVLMPQHF.

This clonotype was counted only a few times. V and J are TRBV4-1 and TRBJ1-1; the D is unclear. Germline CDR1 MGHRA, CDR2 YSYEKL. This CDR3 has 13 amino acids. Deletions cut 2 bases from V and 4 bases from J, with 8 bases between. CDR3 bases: TGCGCCAGCAGCCAAAGGGCAGCCACTGAAGCTTTCTTT. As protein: CASSQRAATEAFF.

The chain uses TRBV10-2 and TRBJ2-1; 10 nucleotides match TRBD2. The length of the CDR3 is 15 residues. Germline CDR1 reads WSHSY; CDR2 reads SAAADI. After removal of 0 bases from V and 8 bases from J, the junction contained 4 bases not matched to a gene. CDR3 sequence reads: CASSESSGRVDEQFF. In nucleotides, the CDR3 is TGCGCCAGCAGTGAGTCGAGCGGGAGGGTGGATGAGCAGTTCTTC.

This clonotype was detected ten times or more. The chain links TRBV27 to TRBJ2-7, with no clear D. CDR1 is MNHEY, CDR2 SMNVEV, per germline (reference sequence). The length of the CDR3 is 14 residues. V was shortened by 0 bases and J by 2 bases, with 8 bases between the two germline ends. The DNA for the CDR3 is TGTGCCAGCAGTTTATCGACTGGTACCTACGAGCAGTACTTC. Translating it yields CASSLSTGTYEQYF.

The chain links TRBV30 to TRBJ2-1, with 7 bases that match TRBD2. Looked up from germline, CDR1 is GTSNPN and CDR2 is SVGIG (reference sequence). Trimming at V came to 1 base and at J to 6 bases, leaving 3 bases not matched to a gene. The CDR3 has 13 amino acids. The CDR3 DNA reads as TGTGCCTGGAGTGCCGGACTAGGCAATGAGCAGTTCTTC. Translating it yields CAWSAGLGNEQFF.

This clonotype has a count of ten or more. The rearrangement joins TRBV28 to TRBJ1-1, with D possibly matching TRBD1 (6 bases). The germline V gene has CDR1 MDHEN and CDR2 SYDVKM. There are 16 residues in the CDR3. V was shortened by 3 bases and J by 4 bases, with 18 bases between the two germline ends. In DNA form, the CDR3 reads TGTGCCAGCAGTTTCCTCCTAACAGGGTTTGGCACTGAAGCTTTCTTT. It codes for CASSFLLTGFGTEAFF.

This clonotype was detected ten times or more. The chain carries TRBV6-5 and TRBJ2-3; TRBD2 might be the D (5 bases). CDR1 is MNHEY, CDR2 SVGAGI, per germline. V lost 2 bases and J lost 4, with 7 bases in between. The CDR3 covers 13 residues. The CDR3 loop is CASSYERADTQYF. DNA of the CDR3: TGTGCCAGCAGTTACGAGAGGGCAGATACGCAGTATTTT.

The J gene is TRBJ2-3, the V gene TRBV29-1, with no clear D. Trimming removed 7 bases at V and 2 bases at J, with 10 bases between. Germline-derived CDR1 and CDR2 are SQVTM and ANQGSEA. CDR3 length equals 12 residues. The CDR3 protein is CSGTPNTDTQYF. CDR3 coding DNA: TGCAGCGGCACACCCAACACAGATACGCAGTATTTT.

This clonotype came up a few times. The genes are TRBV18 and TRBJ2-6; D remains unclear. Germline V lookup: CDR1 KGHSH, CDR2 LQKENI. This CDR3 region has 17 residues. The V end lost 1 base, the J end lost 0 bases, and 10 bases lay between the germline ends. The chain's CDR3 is CASSPLDIASGANVLTF. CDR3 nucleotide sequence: TGTGCCAGCTCACCACTGGATATAGCCTCTGGGGCCAACGTCCTGACTTTC.

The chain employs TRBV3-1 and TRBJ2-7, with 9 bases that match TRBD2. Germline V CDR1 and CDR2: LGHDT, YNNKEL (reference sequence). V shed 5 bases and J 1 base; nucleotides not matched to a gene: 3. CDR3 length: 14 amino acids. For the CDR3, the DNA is TGTGCCAGCAGCGTGACTAGCGGATCCTACGAGCAGTACTTC. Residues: CASSVTSGSYEQYF.

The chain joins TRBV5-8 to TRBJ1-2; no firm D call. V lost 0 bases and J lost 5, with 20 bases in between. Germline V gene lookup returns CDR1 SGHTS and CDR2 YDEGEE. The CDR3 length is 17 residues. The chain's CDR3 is CASSLALSPSDAYGYTF. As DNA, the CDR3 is TGTGCCAGCAGCTTGGCCCTAAGTCCCAGCGACGCTTATGGCTACACCTTC.

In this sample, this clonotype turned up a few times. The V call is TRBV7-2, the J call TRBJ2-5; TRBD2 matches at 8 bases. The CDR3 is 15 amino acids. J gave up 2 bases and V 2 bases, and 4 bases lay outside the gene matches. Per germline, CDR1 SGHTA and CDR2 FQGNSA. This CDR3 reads CASSLSSGKQETQYF. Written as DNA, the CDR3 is TGTGCCAGCAGCTTAAGTAGCGGGAAGCAAGAGACCCAGTACTTC.

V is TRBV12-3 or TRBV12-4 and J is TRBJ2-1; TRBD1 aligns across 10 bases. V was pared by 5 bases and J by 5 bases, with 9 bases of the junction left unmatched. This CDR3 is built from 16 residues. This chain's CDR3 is CASSPGTGALDNEQFF. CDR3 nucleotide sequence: TGTGCCAGCAGTCCCGGGACAGGGGCGCTCGACAATGAGCAGTTCTTC.

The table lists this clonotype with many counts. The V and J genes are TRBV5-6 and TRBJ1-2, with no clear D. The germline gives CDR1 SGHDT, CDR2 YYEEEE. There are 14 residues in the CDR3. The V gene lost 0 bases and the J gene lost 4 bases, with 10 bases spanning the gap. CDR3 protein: CASSLVSGGYGYTF. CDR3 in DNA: TGTGCCAGCAGCTTGGTTTCGGGTGGCTATGGCTACACCTTC.

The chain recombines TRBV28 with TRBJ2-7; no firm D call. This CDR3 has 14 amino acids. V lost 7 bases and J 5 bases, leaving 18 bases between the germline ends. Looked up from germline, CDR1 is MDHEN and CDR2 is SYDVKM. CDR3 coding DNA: TGTGCCAGCACCACCGGACGGTTTAGCCACGAGCAGTACTTC. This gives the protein CASTTGRFSHEQYF. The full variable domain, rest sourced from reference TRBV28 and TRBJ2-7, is DVKVTQSSRYLVKRTGEKVFLECVQDMDHENMFWYRQDPGLGLRLIYFSYDVKMKEKGDIPEGYSVSREKKERFSLILESASTNQTSMYLCASTTGRFSHEQYFGPGTRLTVT.

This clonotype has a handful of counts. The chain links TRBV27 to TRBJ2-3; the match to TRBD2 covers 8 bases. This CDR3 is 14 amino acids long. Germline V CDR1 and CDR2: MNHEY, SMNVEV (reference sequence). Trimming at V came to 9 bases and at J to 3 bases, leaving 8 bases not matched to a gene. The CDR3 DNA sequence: TGTGCCAGTAGTCGGCGGGGGGTTACAGATACGCAGTATTTT. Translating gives CASSRRGVTDTQYF.

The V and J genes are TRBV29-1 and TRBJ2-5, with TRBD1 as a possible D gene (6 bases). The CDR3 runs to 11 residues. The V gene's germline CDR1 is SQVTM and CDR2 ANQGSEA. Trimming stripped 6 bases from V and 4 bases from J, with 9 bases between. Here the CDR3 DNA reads TGCAGCGTCGAACAGGGAGAGACCCAGTACTTC. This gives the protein CSVEQGETQYF.

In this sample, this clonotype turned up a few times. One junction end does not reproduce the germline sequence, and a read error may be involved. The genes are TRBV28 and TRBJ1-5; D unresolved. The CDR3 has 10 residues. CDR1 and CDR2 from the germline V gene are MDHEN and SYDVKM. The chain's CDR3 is CASSSQPQHF. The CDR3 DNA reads TGTGCCAGCAGCAGTCAGCCCCAGCATTTT.

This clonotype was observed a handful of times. CDR3 protein: CASRGTSGDTQYF. The CDR3 DNA reads as TGTGCCAGCAGAGGGACTAGCGGAGATACGCAGTATTTT. The chain combines TRBV2 with TRBJ2-3, with 11 positions matching TRBD2. Germline V lookup: CDR1 SNHLY, CDR2 FYNNEI. The ends lost 6 bases at V and 5 bases at J; junction bases unmatched: 1. The CDR3 length is 13 residues.